The entry below gives a single T cell receptor beta chain sequence along with its context. The RNA, about 0.5 to 1 ug, was put through reverse transcription using random hexamers. It was immunoSEQ multiplex PCR that amplified TCR beta CDR3 across 54 Vbeta and 13 Jbeta. TCRdb used MiXCR to reprocess the immunoSEQ multiplex PCR reads, holding one entry per CDR3 protein. The sample shows around 25,000 distinct CDR3 sequences, over 85% of them seen only once. The entry originates in a study of CD8 T cells in Susac syndrome. Study details: At blood draw, Susac syndrome patients were therapy-naive, on corticosteroids, or on intravenous immunoglobulin alone.

In germline, CDR1 is SEHNR, CDR2 FQNEAQ (reference sequence). Trimming removed 5 bases at V and 7 bases at J, with 18 bases between. The CDR3 totals 15 residues. This chain joins TRBV7-9 and TRBJ2-1; a weak D match, TRBD1 (5 bases). The sample consisted of CD8+ T cells from PBMCs. The clonotype comes from a human donor with Susac syndrome. The CDR3: CASSARQGVSNEQFF. The DNA of the CDR3 is TGTGCCAGCAGCGCCCGTCAGGGTGTGTCGAATGAGCAGTTCTTC.